Reported below is one T cell receptor beta chain. Its target is unknown. Sequenced by immunoSEQ multiplex PCR; TCRdb stores in-frame clones only, minus some. The data contain around 69,000 clones, approximately 86% of them singletons. Exclusion of a patient followed from autoimmune disease history or systemic immunosuppression. The CDR3 length is 15 residues. Germline lookup yields CDR1 MRHNA and CDR2 SNTAGT. V was clipped by 2 bases and J by 6 bases, with 15 bases between them. This sample was taken from a study of OX40 agonist ivuxolimab in advanced cancers. On the study more broadly: Prior checkpoint blockade (anti-PD-1, anti-PD-L1 or anti-CTLA-4) was permitted; around 40% had it.

Study findings and constraints: Doses of 0.1 to 3.0 mg/kg were accompanied by clonal expansion of CD4+ and CD8+ blood T cells by week 6.

The sample in question was CD4+ or CD8+ T cells sorted from blood, obtained in a trial of the OX40 agonist ivuxolimab. The chain links TRBV6-4 to TRBJ2-3, with D tentatively TRBD2 (6 bases). The receptor comes from an adult with an advanced solid tumor such as melanoma, head and neck, liver or kidney cancer. CDR3 in DNA: TGTGCCAGCAGTGACCCGGGACTGGGGGTGGATACGCAGTATTTT. Protein: CASSDPGLGVDTQYF.